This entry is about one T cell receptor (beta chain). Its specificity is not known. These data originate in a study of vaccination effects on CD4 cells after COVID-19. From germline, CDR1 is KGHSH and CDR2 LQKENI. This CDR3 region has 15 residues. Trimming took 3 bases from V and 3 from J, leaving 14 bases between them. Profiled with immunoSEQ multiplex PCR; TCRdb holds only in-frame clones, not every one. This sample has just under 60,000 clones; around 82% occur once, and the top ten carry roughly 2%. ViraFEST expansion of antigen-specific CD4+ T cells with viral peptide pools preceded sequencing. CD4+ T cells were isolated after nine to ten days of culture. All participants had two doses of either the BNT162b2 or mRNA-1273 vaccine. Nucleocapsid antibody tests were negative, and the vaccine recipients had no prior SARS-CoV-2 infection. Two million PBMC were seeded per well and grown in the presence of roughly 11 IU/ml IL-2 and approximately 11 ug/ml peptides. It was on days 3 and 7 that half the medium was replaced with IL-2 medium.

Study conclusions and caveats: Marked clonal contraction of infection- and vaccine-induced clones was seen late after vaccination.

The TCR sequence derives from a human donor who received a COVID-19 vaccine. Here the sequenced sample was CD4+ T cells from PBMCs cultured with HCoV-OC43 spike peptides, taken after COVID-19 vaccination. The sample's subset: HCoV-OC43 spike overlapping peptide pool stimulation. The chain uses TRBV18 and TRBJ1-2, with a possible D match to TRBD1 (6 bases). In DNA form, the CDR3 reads TGTGCCAGCTCACCGTTCGGGGGGCGAGACTATGGCTACACCTTC. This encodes CASSPFGGRDYGYTF.